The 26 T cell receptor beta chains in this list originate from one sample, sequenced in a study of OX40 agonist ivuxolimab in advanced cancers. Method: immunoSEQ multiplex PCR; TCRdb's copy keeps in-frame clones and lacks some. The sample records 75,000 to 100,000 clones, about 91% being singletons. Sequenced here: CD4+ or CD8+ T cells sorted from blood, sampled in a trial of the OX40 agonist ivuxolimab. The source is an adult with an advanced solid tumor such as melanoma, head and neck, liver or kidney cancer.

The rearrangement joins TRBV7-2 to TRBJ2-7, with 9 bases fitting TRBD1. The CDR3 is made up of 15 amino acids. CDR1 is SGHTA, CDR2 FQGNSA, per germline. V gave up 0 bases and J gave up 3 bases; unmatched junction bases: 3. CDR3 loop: CASSLAGTGNYEQYF. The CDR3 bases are TGTGCCAGCAGCTTAGCTGGGACAGGGAACTACGAGCAGTACTTC.

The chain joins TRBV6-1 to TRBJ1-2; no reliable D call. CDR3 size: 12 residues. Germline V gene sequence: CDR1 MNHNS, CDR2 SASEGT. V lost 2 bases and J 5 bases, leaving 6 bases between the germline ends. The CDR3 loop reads CASSEMSYGYTF. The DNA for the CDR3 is TGTGCCAGCAGTGAAATGTCTTATGGCTACACCTTC.

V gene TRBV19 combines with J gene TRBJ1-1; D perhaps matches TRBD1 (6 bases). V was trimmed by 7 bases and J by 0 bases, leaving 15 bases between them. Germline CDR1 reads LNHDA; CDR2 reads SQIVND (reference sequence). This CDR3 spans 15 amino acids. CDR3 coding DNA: TGTGCCAGTACCCCACAGACAGGCCTGAACACTGAAGCTTTCTTT. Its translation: CASTPQTGLNTEAFF.

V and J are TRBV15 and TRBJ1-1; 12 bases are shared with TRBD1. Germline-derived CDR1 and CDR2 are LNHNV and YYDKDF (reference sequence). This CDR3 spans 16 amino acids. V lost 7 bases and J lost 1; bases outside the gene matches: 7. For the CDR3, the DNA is TGTGCCACCACCCGGGGGACAGGGGGCAGGAACACTGAAGCTTTCTTT. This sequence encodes CATTRGTGGRNTEAFF.

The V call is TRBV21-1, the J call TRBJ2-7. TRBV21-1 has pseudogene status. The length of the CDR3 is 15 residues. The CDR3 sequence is CASRSDQRRSYEQYF. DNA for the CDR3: TGTGCCAGCAGGTCTGACCAAAGAAGGTCCTACGAGCAGTACTTC.

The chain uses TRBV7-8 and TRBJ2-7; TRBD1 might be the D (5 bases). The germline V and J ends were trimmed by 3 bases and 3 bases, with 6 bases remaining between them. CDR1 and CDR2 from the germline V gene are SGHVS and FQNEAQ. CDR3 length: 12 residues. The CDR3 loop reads CASSFQGYEQYF. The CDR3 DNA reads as TGTGCCAGCAGCTTTCAGGGCTACGAGCAGTACTTC.

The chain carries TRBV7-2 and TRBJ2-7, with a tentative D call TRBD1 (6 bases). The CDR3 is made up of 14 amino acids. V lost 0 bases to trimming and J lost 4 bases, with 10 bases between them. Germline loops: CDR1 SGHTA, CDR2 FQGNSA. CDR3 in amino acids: CASSLAVTGYEQYF. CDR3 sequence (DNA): TGTGCCAGCAGCTTAGCTGTGACAGGTTACGAGCAGTACTTC.

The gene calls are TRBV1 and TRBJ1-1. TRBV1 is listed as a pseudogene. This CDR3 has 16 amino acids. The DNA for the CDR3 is TGCACCAGCAGCCAAGATCGATCAGGGGAGGGCACTGAAGCTTTCTTT. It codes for CTSSQDRSGEGTEAFF.

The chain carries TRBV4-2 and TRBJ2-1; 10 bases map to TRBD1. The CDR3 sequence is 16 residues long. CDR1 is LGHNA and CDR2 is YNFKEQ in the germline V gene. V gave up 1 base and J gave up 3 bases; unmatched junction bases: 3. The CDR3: CASSQGDRGLYNEQFF. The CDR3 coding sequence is TGTGCCAGCAGCCAAGGGGACAGGGGCCTCTACAATGAGCAGTTCTTC.

CDR3 protein: CASKYTLVTGELFF. The CDR3 bases are TGTGCCAGTAAATACACTTTGGTCACCGGGGAGCTGTTTTTT. This chain links TRBV19 with TRBJ2-2, with D hard to call. Germline V gives CDR1 LNHDA, CDR2 SQIVND (reference sequence). The V and J ends lost 7 bases and 4 bases respectively, with 13 bases between them. This CDR3 contains 14 residues.

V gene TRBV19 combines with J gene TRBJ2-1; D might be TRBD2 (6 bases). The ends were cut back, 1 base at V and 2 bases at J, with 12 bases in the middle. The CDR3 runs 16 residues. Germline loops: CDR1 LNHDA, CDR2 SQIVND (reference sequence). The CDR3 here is CASSIVGGIPYNEQFF. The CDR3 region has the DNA TGTGCCAGTAGTATAGTTGGAGGGATCCCCTACAATGAGCAGTTCTTC.

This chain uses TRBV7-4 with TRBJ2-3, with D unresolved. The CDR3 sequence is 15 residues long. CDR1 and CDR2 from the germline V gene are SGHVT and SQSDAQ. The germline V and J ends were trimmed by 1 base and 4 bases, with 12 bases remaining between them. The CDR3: CASSLEKNLPDTQYF. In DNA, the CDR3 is TGTGCCAGCAGCTTAGAGAAGAACTTACCAGATACGCAGTATTTT.

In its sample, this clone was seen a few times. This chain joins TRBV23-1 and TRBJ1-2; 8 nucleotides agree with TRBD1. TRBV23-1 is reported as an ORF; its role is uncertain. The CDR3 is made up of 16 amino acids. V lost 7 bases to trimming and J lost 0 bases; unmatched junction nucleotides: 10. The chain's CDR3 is CASTEPGQVANYGYTF. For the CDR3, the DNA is TGCGCCAGCACCGAACCGGGACAGGTGGCTAACTATGGCTACACCTTC.

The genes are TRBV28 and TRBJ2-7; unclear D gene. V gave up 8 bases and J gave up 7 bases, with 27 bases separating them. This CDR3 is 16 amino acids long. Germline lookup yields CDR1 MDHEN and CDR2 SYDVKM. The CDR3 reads CASCPRGAAPKGEQYF. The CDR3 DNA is TGTGCCAGCTGCCCTCGAGGTGCAGCGCCGAAAGGTGAGCAGTACTTC.

The CDR3 reads CASSPLEGKAGAVGELFF. The CDR3 DNA reads as TGTGCCAGCTCACCCCTTGAGGGCAAGGCGGGAGCAGTCGGGGAGCTGTTTTTT. The chain uses TRBV18 and TRBJ2-2; TRBD2 matches 7 bases. Looked up from germline, CDR1 is KGHSH and CDR2 is LQKENI. The CDR3 length is 18 residues. Germline trimming cut 3 bases from V and 7 bases from J; bases unmatched to any gene: 17.

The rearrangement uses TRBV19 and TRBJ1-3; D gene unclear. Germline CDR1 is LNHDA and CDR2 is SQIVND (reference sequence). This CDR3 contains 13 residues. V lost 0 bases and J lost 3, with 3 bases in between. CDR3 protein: CASSIDRGNTIYF. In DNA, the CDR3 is TGTGCCAGTAGTATAGATCGTGGAAACACCATATATTTT.

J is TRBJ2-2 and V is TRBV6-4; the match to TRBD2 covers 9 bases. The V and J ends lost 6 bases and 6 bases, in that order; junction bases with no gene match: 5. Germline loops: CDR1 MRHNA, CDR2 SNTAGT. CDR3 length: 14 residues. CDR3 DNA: TGTGCCAGCAGGCGGGAGGGCGTCGCCGGGGAGCTGTTTTTT. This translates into CASRREGVAGELFF.

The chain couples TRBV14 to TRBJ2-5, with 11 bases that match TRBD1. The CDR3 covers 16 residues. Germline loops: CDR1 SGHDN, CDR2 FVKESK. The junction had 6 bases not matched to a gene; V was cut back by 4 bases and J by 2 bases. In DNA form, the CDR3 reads TGTGCCAGCAGCCTGGGGACAGGGGGGCGACAAGAGACCCAGTACTTC. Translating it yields CASSLGTGGRQETQYF.

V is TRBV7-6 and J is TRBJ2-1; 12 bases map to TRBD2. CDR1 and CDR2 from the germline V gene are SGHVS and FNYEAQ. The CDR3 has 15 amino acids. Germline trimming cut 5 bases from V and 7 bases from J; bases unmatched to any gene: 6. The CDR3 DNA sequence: TGTGCCAGCAGCCCGACTAGCGGGAGTGGGAATGAGCAGTTCTTC. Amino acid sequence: CASSPTSGSGNEQFF.

The CDR3 DNA sequence: TGTGCCAGTAGGCGGTCTGGGGAGACCCAGTACTTC. It encodes CASRRSGETQYF. J is TRBJ2-5 and V is TRBV6-6, with no clear D. Germline-derived CDR1 and CDR2 are MNHNY and SVGAGI (reference sequence). The CDR3 contains 12 residues. Trimming removed 9 bases at V and 5 bases at J, with 13 bases between.

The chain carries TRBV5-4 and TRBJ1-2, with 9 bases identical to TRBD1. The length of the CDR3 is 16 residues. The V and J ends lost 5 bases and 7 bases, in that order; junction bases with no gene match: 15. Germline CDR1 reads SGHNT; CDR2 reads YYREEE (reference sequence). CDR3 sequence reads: CASRYDRGSGTRGYTF. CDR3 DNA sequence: TGTGCCAGCAGGTACGACAGGGGGAGTGGGACCCGTGGCTACACCTTC.

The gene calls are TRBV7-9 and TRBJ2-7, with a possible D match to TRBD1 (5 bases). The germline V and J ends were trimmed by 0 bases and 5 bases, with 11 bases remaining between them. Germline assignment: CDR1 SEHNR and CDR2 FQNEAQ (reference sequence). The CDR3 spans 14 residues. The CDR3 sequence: CASSLAGTGHEQYF. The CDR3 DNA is TGTGCCAGCAGCTTAGCTGGTACAGGTCACGAGCAGTACTTC.

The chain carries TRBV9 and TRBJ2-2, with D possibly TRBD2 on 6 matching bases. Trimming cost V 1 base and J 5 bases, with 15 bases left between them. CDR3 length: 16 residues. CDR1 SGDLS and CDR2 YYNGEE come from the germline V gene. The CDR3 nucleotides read TGTGCCAGCAGCGTATCGTTCGGGAGCGGGACCGGGGAGCTGTTTTTT. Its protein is CASSVSFGSGTGELFF.

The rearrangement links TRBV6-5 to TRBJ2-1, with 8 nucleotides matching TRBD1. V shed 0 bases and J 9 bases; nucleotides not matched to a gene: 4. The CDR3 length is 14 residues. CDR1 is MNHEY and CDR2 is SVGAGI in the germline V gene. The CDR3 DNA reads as TGTGCCAGCAGTTACTCCCTGGACAGGGTTGAGCAGTTCTTC. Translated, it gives CASSYSLDRVEQFF.

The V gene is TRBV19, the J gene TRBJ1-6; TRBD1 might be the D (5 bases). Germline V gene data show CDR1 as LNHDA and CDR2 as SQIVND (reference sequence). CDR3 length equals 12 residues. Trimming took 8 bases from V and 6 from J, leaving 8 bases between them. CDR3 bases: TGTGCCAGTGGGACTCGTAATTCACCCCTCCACTTT. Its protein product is CASGTRNSPLHF.

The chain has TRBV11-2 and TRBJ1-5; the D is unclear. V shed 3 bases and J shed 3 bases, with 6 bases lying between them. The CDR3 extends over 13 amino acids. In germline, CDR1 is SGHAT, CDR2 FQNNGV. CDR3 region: CASSFGPNQPQHF. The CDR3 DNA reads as TGTGCCAGCAGCTTCGGACCCAATCAGCCCCAGCATTTT.